The rows below give T cell receptor beta chains drawn from one sample of a study of blood T cell repertoires in COVID-19. Clones were sequenced by immunoSEQ multiplex PCR, and TCRdb holds only the in-frame ones, with some missing. The table records about 320,000 clones, around 86% of them present only once. The sequencing input was PBMCs or T cells enriched from blood (not recorded which). These receptors were collected from a man between 60 and 75 years old who had recovered from COVID-19. The CDR3 runs from the conserved cysteine through the conserved F or W. The order of the fields is V gene, clone size, D gene, J gene, CDR3 DNA, CDR3 protein. The D gene is left open where the match is weak. Size is omitted from some rows. Given values are once, few, many or a class for expanded clones.

TRBV9	-	-	TRBJ2-3	TGTGCCAGCAGCGTAGGGGGCCCAGATACGCAGTATTTT	CASSVGGPDTQYF
TRBV2	-	TRBD2	TRBJ2-5	TGTGCCAGCAGAGGGACTACGACAGTCCAAGAGACCCAGTACTTC	CASRGTTTVQETQYF
TRBV6-2/TRBV6-3	once	TRBD1	TRBJ2-1	TGTGCCAGCAGTTTATTTGGAGACAGGGTGTTAAGAAATGAGCAGTTCTTC	CASSLFGDRVLRNEQFF
TRBV5-1	once	TRBD2	TRBJ2-1	TGCGCCAGCAGCTCCTTAGCGGGAGGTGCTAATGAGCAGTTCTTC	CASSSLAGGANEQFF
TRBV28	-	-	TRBJ1-4	TGTGCCAGCAGTTCCAACCTTCTAGGACAGACGAATGAAAAACTGTTTTTT	CASSSNLLGQTNEKLFF
TRBV28	-	TRBD2	TRBJ2-1	TGTGCCAGCAGCCCCACTAGCGGGGCTTACAATGAGCAGTTCTTC	CASSPTSGAYNEQFF
TRBV10-2	-	-	TRBJ1-2	TGCGCCAGCAGTCTCCGACAGAACGATGGCTACACCTTC	CASSLRQNDGYTF
TRBV28	once	-	TRBJ2-5	TGTGCCAGCAGACTACAGGGAGGGGAGACCCAGTACTTC	CASRLQGGETQYF
TRBV19	-	TRBD1	TRBJ2-7	TGTGCCAGCTGCCGGTCGGGACAGGGTGATTGCGAGCAGTACTTC	CASCRSGQGDCEQYF
TRBV3-1/TRBV3-2	-	-	TRBJ1-1	TGTGCCAGCGCAAGGTCGGGAGGGAACACTGAAGCTTTCTTT	CASARSGGNTEAFF
TRBV6-1	-	-	TRBJ2-7	TGTGCCAGCAGTGAAGACTGGGGAGCACAGTACTTC	CASSEDWGAQYF
TRBV2	-	TRBD1	TRBJ1-5	TGTGCCAGCAGGAATCAGGGGGAGCCTCGTAATCAGCCCCAGCATTTT	CASRNQGEPRNQPQHF
TRBV27	-	TRBD2	TRBJ2-1	TGTGCCAGCAGTTTGACTAGCGGGAGTTACAATGAGCAGTTCTTC	CASSLTSGSYNEQFF
TRBV18	-	TRBD2	TRBJ2-7	TGTGCCAGCTCCCCGCCGCTAGCGGGATCTTACGAGCAGTACTTC	CASSPPLAGSYEQYF
TRBV28	-	-	TRBJ2-2	TGTGCCAGCAGTCCGCCCCCACTAGCTATAGAGCTGTTTTTT	CASSPPPLAIELFF
TRBV5-8	-	TRBD1	TRBJ2-4	TGTGCCAGCAGCTTGTGGGGACAGGGGACCCCCAAAAACATTCAGTACTTC	CASSLWGQGTPKNIQYF
TRBV29-1	-	-	TRBJ2-1	TGCAGCATTGCCAGGGTCTCCTACAATGAGCAGTTCTTC	CSIARVSYNEQFF
TRBV3-1/TRBV3-2	-	TRBD2	TRBJ2-3	TGTGCCAGCAGCCAAGTTTCGACTAGCGGGAGTCTTGAAGGAGATACGCAGTATTTT	CASSQVSTSGSLEGDTQYF
TRBV6-5	once	-	TRBJ1-5	TGTGCCAGCAGTCCAGAGGGGGATCGTCAGCCCCAGCATTTT	CASSPEGDRQPQHF
TRBV5-1	-	TRBD1	TRBJ2-3	TGCGCCAGCAGCCTCATAGGACAGGGATCAGATACGCAGTATTTT	CASSLIGQGSDTQYF
TRBV4-2	once	-	TRBJ1-1	TGTGCCAGCAGCCCCCAGACAGAAAACACTGAAGCTTTCTTT	CASSPQTENTEAFF
TRBV20-1	-	-	TRBJ2-7	TGCAGTGCTAGTCACTACGAGCAGTACTTC	CSASHYEQYF
TRBV14	-	-	TRBJ2-1	TGTGCCAGCAGCCAATTTTTGTTAAATGAGCAGTTCTTC	CASSQFLLNEQFF
TRBV24-1	-	-	TRBJ2-1	TGTGCCACCAGTGATCCGTCTAGCTCCTACAATGAGCAGTTCTTC	CATSDPSSSYNEQFF